This is a list of T cell receptor beta chains from one sample in a study of graft-versus-host responses after intestinal transplantation. These TCRs' antigens remain unknown. TCRdb keeps only in-frame clones here, not all; method: immunoSEQ multiplex PCR. This sample has about 39,000 clones; 85% to 95% occur once, and the top ten carry roughly a fifth. The material sequenced was unstimulated CD8+ T cells sorted from spleen or lymph node cells, taken before transplant. The receptors derive from a human donor who was the organ donor for an intestinal transplant. CDR3s include the opening cysteine and the closing phenylalanine or tryptophan. A D gene is named only where the DNA matches it firmly. The listing skips clone size in some rows; elsewhere it reads once, few, many or a size class.

cdr3_aa: CASRGGTGGRTNTEAFF
cdr3_nt: TGTGCCAGCAGAGGAGGGACAGGGGGACGGACGAACACTGAAGCTTTCTTT
d_call: TRBD1
clone_size: -
v_call: TRBV7-9
j_call: TRBJ1-1

cdr3_aa: CASSIITVSQPQHF
cdr3_nt: TGTGCCAGTAGTATCATAACAGTCTCTCAGCCCCAGCATTTT
d_call: -
clone_size: -
v_call: TRBV19
j_call: TRBJ1-5

cdr3_aa: CASSDRITSLDNEQFF
cdr3_nt: TGTGCCAGCAGTGACCGAATTACTTCACTTGACAATGAGCAGTTCTTC
d_call: -
clone_size: -
v_call: TRBV6-4
j_call: TRBJ2-1

cdr3_aa: CASSPRYEQYF
cdr3_nt: TGTGCCAGCAGTCCTAGATACGAGCAGTACTTC
d_call: -
clone_size: -
v_call: TRBV28
j_call: TRBJ2-7

cdr3_aa: CASSCYGTPSNYGYTF
cdr3_nt: TGCGCCAGCAGCTGTTACGGGACACCAAGTAACTATGGCTACACCTTC
d_call: -
clone_size: -
v_call: TRBV5-1
j_call: TRBJ1-2

cdr3_aa: CASSLTGTTGNEQFF
cdr3_nt: TGCGCCAGCAGCTTAACCGGGACTACCGGAAATGAGCAGTTCTTC
d_call: TRBD2
clone_size: -
v_call: TRBV5-1
j_call: TRBJ2-1

cdr3_aa: CASSLGLAGGPGTGELFF
cdr3_nt: TGCGCCAGCAGCTTGGGGCTAGCGGGAGGGCCCGGTACCGGGGAGCTGTTTTTT
d_call: TRBD2
clone_size: -
v_call: TRBV5-1
j_call: TRBJ2-2

cdr3_aa: CASSLAAGRNTEAFF
cdr3_nt: TGTGCCAGCAGCTTAGCCGCCGGCCGAAACACTGAAGCTTTCTTT
d_call: -
clone_size: medium-sized
v_call: TRBV13
j_call: TRBJ1-1

cdr3_aa: CASSATGGNQPQHF
cdr3_nt: TGCGCCAGCAGCGCCACAGGGGGGAATCAGCCCCAGCATTTT
d_call: TRBD1
clone_size: -
v_call: TRBV5-1
j_call: TRBJ1-5

cdr3_aa: CASSQVPGEYEAFF
cdr3_nt: TGTGCCAGCAGCCAAGTCCCAGGGGAGTACGAAGCTTTCTTT
d_call: -
clone_size: once
v_call: TRBV14
j_call: TRBJ1-1

cdr3_aa: CASSMSMNTEAFF
cdr3_nt: TGTGCCAGTAGTATGAGCATGAACACTGAAGCTTTCTTT
d_call: -
clone_size: -
v_call: TRBV19
j_call: TRBJ1-1

cdr3_aa: CASSQEYSVVEQFF
cdr3_nt: TGTGCCAGCAGCCAAGAGTATTCAGTCGTTGAGCAGTTCTTC
d_call: -
clone_size: -
v_call: TRBV4-2
j_call: TRBJ2-1

cdr3_aa: CASSMRQQGTGNTIYF
cdr3_nt: TGTGCCAGTAGTATGCGACAACAGGGAACTGGAAACACCATATATTTT
d_call: -
clone_size: few
v_call: TRBV19
j_call: TRBJ1-3

cdr3_aa: CASSQVGDSPNYGYTF
cdr3_nt: TGCGCCAGCAGCCAAGTAGGGGACAGCCCTAACTATGGCTACACCTTC
d_call: TRBD1
clone_size: -
v_call: TRBV4-1
j_call: TRBJ1-2

cdr3_aa: CASSGRGTNTQYF
cdr3_nt: TGTGCCAGCAGCGGGCGAGGGACCAATACGCAGTATTTT
d_call: -
clone_size: -
v_call: TRBV9
j_call: TRBJ2-3

cdr3_aa: CATSRGRGQNYGYTF
cdr3_nt: TGTGCCACCAGCAGAGGAAGGGGGCAGAACTATGGCTACACCTTC
d_call: TRBD1
clone_size: once
v_call: TRBV15
j_call: TRBJ1-2

cdr3_aa: CASSQDGGLAGGLPRAQYF
cdr3_nt: TGCGCCAGCAGCCAAGATGGGGGACTAGCGGGAGGGCTTCCCAGGGCGCAGTATTTT
d_call: TRBD2
clone_size: -
v_call: TRBV4-1
j_call: TRBJ2-3

cdr3_aa: CASSPISWRTDTQYF
cdr3_nt: TGTGCCAGCAGCCCCATAAGTTGGCGCACAGATACGCAGTATTTT
d_call: -
clone_size: -
v_call: TRBV7-9
j_call: TRBJ2-3

cdr3_aa: CASSRDSTPTNEKLFF
cdr3_nt: TGTGCCAGCAGCCGGGACAGCACCCCAACTAATGAAAAACTGTTTTTT
d_call: TRBD1
clone_size: -
v_call: TRBV28
j_call: TRBJ1-4

cdr3_aa: CASSSTGFNQPQHF
cdr3_nt: TGTGCCAGCAGCTCCACAGGGTTCAATCAGCCCCAGCATTTT
d_call: -
clone_size: once
v_call: TRBV5-5
j_call: TRBJ1-5

cdr3_aa: CASSSRVGGELFF
cdr3_nt: TGTGCCAGCAGCTCCAGGGTGGGCGGGGAGCTGTTTTTT
d_call: -
clone_size: -
v_call: TRBV7-3
j_call: TRBJ2-2

cdr3_aa: CASSIAALANSEQFF
cdr3_nt: TGTGCCAGTAGTATTGCGGCACTAGCGAATAGTGAGCAGTTCTTC
d_call: TRBD2
clone_size: -
v_call: TRBV19
j_call: TRBJ2-1